This T cell receptor (beta chain) was identified during a study of blood T cell repertoires in COVID-19. Sequenced by immunoSEQ multiplex PCR; TCRdb stores in-frame clones only, minus some. Of 300,000 or so clones detected, 85% to 90% appear once; the ten largest clones hold 8.5% to 12%. The CDR3 is 12 residues long. Germline values: CDR1 MNHEY, CDR2 SVGAGI. Comment on this clone: At one boundary the junction diverges from the germline segment, which might be a read error.

This rearrangement joins TRBV6-5 to TRBJ1-4, with D perhaps matching TRBD1 (6 bases). The material sequenced was PBMCs or T cells enriched from blood (not recorded which). The clonotype comes from a woman younger than 35 who had recovered from COVID-19. The CDR3 DNA follows: TGTGCCAGCAGTGACTCAGGGGCAAAACTGTTTTTT. This gives the protein CASSDSGAKLFF.